The entry that follows covers one T cell receptor (beta chain) sequence. Sequence at one end of the junction differs from germline and may be a read error. Germline V gene lookup returns CDR1 SSHAT and CDR2 FNYEAQ (reference sequence). This CDR3 region has 14 residues. These data belong to a study of OX40 agonist ivuxolimab in advanced cancers. Across the study: Those enrolled were about 80% male, with a mean age of about 60 years and ages from about 20 to 85. Of the patients, three showed partial responses, one with hepatocellular carcinoma and two with cutaneous melanoma.

Generated by immunoSEQ multiplex PCR, the TCRdb table keeps only in-frame clones and is missing some. The data hold roughly 76,000 clones, with 88% observed a single time. The receptor's source is an adult with an advanced solid tumor such as melanoma, head and neck, liver or kidney cancer. The rearrangement links TRBV7-7 to TRBJ2-2; 7 bases agree with TRBD2. The sequences come from CD4+ or CD8+ T cells sorted from blood, collected in a trial of the OX40 agonist ivuxolimab. CDR3 protein: CASSPGRYTGELFF. CDR3 DNA sequence: TGTGCTAGCAGCCCCGGGAGGTACACCGGGGAGCTGTTTTTT.